A single sample gave rise to the 10 T cell receptor beta chains below, sequenced in a study of T cells in Graves' hyperthyroidism and ophthalmopathy. Amplified TCR beta CDR3 regions came from RNA transcripts. HTBI primers were employed in a first-round RT-PCR of the TCR CDR3. One entry per CDR3 protein results from TCRdb running MiXCR on the multiplex PCR reads. The data hold roughly 400,000 distinct CDR3 sequences, with over 11% observed a single time. The sample consisted of blood. These receptors came from a man aged 50 to 59 with Graves' ophthalmopathy.

As for this clonotype: This sequence may be a read error, since a much larger clone differs from it by one base. The genes are TRBV6-1 and TRBJ2-1; 9 bases agree with TRBD2. CDR3 length equals 17 residues. CDR1 and CDR2 from the germline V gene are MNHNS and SASEGT. V was clipped by 8 bases and J by 9 bases; unmatched bases: 20. DNA of the CDR3: TGTGCCAGCGGTAAGACATTAGCGGGAGAAGCGGGGGGTGAGCAGTTCTTC. Its protein is CASGKTLAGEAGGEQFF.

This clonotype was picked up many times. The chain uses TRBV3-1 and TRBJ1-2; possibly TRBD1 for D (5 bases). CDR1 and CDR2 from the germline V gene are LGHDT and YNNKEL (reference sequence). The V end lost 1 base, the J end lost 12 bases, and 12 bases lay between the germline ends. The CDR3 spans 12 residues. DNA for the CDR3: TGTGCCAGCAGCCAAGGGCTTGGGGCCGACACCTTC. Amino acids: CASSQGLGADTF.

This clonotype was recorded at least ten times. The CDR3 coding sequence is TGTGCCAGCAGCTTAGATGGGACTCGCACAGATACGCAGTATTTT. Its protein product is CASSLDGTRTDTQYF. The rearrangement joins TRBV11-2 to TRBJ2-3; D might be TRBD2 (6 bases). The CDR3 length is 15 residues. Germline V gene data show CDR1 as SGHAT and CDR2 as FQNNGV. The V end lost 0 bases, the J end lost 1 base, and 8 bases lay between the germline ends.

In this sample, this clonotype turned up many times. The chain has TRBV18 and TRBJ2-3; D is uncertain. V was shortened by 2 bases and J by 4 bases, with 10 bases between the two germline ends. The length of the CDR3 is 14 residues. The germline CDR1 and CDR2 sequences are KGHSH and LQKENI. CDR3 protein: CASSPFSAPDTQYF. In DNA form, the CDR3 reads TGTGCCAGCTCACCATTCTCAGCCCCAGATACGCAGTATTTT.

This clonotype was seen at least ten times. The chain employs TRBV20-1 and TRBJ2-1; D may correspond to TRBD1 or TRBD2 (5 bases each). The ends were cut back, 0 bases at V and 6 bases at J, with 18 bases in the middle. The CDR3 covers 16 residues. Germline values: CDR1 DFQATT, CDR2 SNEGSKA (reference sequence). The CDR3 loop reads CSARDRGRDQPNEQFF. DNA of the CDR3: TGCAGTGCTAGAGATCGAGGTCGGGACCAACCCAATGAGCAGTTCTTC.

Details on this clonotype: This could be a read error, since a much larger clone is one nucleotide away. CDR3 amino acids: CASSLRGVVYEQHF. The CDR3 region has the DNA TGTGCCAGCAGTTTGCGCGGGGTGGTCTACGAGCAGCACTTC. This sequence joins TRBV6-1 and TRBJ2-7; D perhaps matches TRBD2 (6 bases). The CDR3 consists of 14 residues. In germline, CDR1 is MNHNS, CDR2 SASEGT.

V gene TRBV5-8 combines with J gene TRBJ2-1; 9 nucleotides align to TRBD2. The CDR3 runs to 18 residues. V lost 1 base to trimming and J lost 0 bases; unmatched junction nucleotides: 8. Germline lookup yields CDR1 SGHTS and CDR2 YDEGEE. This CDR3 is CASSLYGGGRGSYNEQFF. In DNA, the CDR3 is TGTGCCAGCAGCTTGTATGGTGGCGGGAGGGGCTCCTACAATGAGCAGTTCTTC.

This clonotype has at least ten counts. CDR3 nucleotides: TGCGCCAGCAGCGGCGGACCTGCGGGCGACACTGAAGCTTTCTTT. This codes for CASSGGPAGDTEAFF. This chain links TRBV5-1 with TRBJ1-1; D call uncertain. The CDR3 consists of 15 residues. The germline V and J ends were trimmed by 4 bases and 3 bases, with 16 bases remaining between them. Per germline, CDR1 SGHRS and CDR2 YFSETQ.

V and J are TRBV5-1 and TRBJ2-6, with TRBD2 matching 10 bases. V trimming: 4 bases; J trimming: 3 bases; junction bases outside the gene matches: 7. Germline CDR1 reads SGHRS; CDR2 reads YFSETQ. The CDR3 extends over 17 amino acids. The CDR3 spells CASSPKGLADGANVLTF. The CDR3 coding sequence is TGCGCCAGCAGCCCGAAAGGACTAGCGGATGGGGCCAACGTCCTGACTTTC.

This clonotype was picked up many times. The chain combines TRBV20-1 with TRBJ2-7; D perhaps matches TRBD2 (6 bases). The germline V gene has CDR1 DFQATT and CDR2 SNEGSKA (reference sequence). V lost 7 bases, J lost 6 bases, and 10 bases lay in between. The CDR3 totals 10 residues. CDR3 nucleotide sequence: TGCAGTGGGGGACTTGGCGAGCAGTACTTC. Translated, it gives CSGGLGEQYF.